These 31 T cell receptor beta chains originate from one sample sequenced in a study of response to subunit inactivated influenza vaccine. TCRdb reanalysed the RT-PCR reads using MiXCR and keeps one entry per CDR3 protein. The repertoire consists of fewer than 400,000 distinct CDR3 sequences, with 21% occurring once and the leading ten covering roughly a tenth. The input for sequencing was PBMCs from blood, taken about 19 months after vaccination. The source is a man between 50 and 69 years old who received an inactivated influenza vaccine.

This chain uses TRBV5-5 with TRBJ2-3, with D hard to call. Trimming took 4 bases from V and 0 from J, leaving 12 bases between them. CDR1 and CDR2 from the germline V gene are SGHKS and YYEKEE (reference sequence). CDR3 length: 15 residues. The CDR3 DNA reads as TGTGCCAGCAGCGACCAATTGGGGAGCACAGATACGCAGTATTTT. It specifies CASSDQLGSTDTQYF.

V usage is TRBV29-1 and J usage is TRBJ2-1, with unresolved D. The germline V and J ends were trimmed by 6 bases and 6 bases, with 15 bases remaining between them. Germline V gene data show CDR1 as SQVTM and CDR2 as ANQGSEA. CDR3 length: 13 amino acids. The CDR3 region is CSVAPGPFNEQFF. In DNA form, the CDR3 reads TGCAGCGTCGCCCCCGGACCGTTCAATGAGCAGTTCTTC.

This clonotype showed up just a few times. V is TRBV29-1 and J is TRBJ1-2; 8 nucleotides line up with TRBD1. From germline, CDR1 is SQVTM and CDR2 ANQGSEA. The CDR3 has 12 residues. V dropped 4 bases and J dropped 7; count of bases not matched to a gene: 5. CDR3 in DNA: TGCAGCGTTGGACAGGGGTCGGGTGGCTACACCTTC. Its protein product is CSVGQGSGGYTF.

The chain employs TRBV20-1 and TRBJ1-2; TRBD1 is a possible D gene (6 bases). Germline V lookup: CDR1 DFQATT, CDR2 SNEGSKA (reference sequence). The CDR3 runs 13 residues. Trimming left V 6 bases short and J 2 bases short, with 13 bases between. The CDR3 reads CSARLGTNYGYTF. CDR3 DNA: TGCAGTGCCAGACTAGGGACAAACTATGGCTACACCTTC.

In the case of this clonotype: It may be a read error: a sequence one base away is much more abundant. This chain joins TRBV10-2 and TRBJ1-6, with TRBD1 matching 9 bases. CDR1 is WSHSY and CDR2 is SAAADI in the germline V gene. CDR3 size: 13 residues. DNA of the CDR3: TGCGCCAGCGGGACAGGGACGGATTCAGCCCTCCACTTT. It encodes CASGTGTDSALHF.

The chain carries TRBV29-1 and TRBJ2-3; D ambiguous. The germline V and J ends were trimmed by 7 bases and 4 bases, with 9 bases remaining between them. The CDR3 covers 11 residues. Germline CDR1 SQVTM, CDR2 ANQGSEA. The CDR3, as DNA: TGCAGCGCCCGCGACGCAGATACGCAGTATTTT. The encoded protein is CSARDADTQYF.

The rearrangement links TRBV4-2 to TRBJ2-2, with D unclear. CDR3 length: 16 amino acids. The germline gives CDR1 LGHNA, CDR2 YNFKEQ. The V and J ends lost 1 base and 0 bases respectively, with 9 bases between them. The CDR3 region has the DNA TGTGCCAGCAGCCAAGCGAACACCGCGAACACCGGGGAGCTGTTTTTT. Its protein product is CASSQANTANTGELFF.

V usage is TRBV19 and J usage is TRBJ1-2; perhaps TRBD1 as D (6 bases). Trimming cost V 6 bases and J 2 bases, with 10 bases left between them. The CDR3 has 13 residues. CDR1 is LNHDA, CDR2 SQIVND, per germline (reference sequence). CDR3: CASRVTGNYGYTF. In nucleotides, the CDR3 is TGTGCCAGTAGAGTAACAGGGAACTATGGCTACACCTTC.

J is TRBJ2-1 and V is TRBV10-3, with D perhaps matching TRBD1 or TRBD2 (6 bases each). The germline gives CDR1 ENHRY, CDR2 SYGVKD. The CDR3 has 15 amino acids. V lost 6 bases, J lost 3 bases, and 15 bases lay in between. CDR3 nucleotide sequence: TGTGCCATCAGCGGGGGACACGGAGACTACAATGAGCAGTTCTTC. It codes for CAISGGHGDYNEQFF.

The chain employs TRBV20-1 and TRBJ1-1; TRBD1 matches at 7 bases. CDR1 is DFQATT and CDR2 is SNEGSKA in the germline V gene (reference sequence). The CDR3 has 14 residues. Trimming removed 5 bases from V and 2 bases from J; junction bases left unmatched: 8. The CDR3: CSASGQVFNTEAFF. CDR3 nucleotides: TGCAGTGCTTCCGGACAGGTTTTTAACACTGAAGCTTTCTTT.

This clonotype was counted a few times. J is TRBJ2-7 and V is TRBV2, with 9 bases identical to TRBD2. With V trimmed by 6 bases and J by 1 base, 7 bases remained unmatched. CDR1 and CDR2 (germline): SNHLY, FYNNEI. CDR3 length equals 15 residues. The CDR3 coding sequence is TGTGCCAGCAGATCCGGCGGGGGGGTATCCTACGAGCAGTACTTC. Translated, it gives CASRSGGGVSYEQYF.

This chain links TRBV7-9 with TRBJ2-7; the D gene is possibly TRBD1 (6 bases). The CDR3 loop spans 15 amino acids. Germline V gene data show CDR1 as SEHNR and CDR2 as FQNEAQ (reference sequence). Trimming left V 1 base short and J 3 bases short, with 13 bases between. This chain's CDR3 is CASSLGTDGRYEQYF. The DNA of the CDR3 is TGTGCCAGCAGCTTAGGGACAGATGGACGCTACGAGCAGTACTTC. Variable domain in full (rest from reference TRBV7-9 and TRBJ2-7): DTGVSQNPRHKITKRGQNVTFRCDPISEHNRLYWYRQTLGQGPEFLTYFQNEAQLEKSRLLSDRFSAERPKGSFSTLEIQRTEQGDSAMYLCASSLGTDGRYEQYFGPGTRLTVT.

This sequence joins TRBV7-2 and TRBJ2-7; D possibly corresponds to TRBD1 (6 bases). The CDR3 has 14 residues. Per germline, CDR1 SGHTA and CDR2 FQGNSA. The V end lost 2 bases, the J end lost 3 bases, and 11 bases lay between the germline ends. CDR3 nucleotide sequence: TGTGCCAGCAGCTTAAGGGACACCTTCTACGAGCAGTACTTC. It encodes CASSLRDTFYEQYF.

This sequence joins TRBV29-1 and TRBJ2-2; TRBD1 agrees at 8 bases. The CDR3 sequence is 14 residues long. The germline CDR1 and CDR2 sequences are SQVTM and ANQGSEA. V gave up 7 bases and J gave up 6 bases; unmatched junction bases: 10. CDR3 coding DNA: TGCAGCGCCGGACAGGGTTTTCTTGCCGGGGAGCTGTTTTTT. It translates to CSAGQGFLAGELFF.

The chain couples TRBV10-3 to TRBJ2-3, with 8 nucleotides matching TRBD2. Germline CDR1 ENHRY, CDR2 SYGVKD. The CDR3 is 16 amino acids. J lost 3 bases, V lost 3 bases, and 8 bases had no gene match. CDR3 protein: CAISDGSGGATDTQYF. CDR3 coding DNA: TGTGCCATCAGTGATGGAAGCGGGGGAGCAACAGATACGCAGTATTTT.

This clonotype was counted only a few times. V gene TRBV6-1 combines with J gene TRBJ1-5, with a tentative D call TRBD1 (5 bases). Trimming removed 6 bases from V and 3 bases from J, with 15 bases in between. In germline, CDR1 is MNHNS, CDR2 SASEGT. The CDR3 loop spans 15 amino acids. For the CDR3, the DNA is TGTGCCAGCAGCCCGAGAGGGGTTCCCAATCAGCCCCAGCATTTT. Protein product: CASSPRGVPNQPQHF.

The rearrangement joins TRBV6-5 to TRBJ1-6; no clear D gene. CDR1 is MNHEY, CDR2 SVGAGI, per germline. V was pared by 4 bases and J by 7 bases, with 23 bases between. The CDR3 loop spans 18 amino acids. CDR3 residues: CASSSYPGVPSPNSPLHF. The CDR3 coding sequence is TGTGCCAGCAGTTCCTATCCCGGAGTCCCAAGCCCAAATTCACCCCTCCACTTT.

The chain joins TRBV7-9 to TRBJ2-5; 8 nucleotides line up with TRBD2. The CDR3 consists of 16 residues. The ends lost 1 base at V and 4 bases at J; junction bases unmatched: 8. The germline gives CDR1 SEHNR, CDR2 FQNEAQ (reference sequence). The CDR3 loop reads CASSLEVRLAGETQYF. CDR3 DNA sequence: TGTGCCAGCAGCTTAGAAGTTCGGCTAGCGGGAGAGACCCAGTACTTC. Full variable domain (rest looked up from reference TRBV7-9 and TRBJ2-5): DTGVSQNPRHKITKRGQNVTFRCDPISEHNRLYWYRQTLGQGPEFLTYFQNEAQLEKSRLLSDRFSAERPKGSFSTLEIQRTEQGDSAMYLCASSLEVRLAGETQYFGPGTRLLVL.

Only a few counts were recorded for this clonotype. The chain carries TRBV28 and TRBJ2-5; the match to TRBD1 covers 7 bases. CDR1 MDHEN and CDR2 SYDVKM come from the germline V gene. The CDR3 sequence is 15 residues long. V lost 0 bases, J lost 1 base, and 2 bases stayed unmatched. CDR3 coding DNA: TGTGCCAGCAGTTTATGGACAGGGCGCCAAGAGACCCAGTACTTC. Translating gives CASSLWTGRQETQYF.

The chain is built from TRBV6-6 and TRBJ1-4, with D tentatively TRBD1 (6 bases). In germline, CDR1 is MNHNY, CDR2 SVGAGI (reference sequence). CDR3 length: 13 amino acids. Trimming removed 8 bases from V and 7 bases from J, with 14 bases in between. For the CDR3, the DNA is TGTGCCAGCGAAGGGGGGGGGATTGAAAAACTGTTTTTT. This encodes CASEGGGIEKLFF.

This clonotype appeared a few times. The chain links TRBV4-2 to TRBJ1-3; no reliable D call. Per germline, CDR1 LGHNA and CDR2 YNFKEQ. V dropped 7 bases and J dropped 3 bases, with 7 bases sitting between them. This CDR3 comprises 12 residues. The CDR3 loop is CASKNYGNTIYF. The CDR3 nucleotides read TGTGCCAGCAAAAACTATGGAAACACCATATATTTT.

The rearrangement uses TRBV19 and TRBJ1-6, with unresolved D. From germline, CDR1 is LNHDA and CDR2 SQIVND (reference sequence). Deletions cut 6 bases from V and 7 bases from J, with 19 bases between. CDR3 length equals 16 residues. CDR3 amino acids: CASSLVGTLPNSPLHF. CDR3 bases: TGTGCCAGTAGCCTTGTGGGAACCCTACCGAATTCACCCCTCCACTTT.

The CDR3 loop reads CASSSLGRENTEAFF. CDR3 nucleotides: TGTGCCAGCAGTTCTCTAGGACGGGAGAACACTGAAGCTTTCTTT. J is TRBJ1-1 and V is TRBV12-3 or TRBV12-4, with D uncertain. Trimming pared 4 bases from V and 1 base from J, leaving 13 bases between. This CDR3 comprises 15 residues.

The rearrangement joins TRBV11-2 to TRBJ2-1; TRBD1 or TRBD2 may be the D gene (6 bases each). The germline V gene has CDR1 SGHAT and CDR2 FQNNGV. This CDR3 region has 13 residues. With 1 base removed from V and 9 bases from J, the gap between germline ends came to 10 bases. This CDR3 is CASSLGGAGEQFF. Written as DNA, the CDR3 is TGTGCCAGCAGCTTAGGGGGGGCAGGTGAGCAGTTCTTC.

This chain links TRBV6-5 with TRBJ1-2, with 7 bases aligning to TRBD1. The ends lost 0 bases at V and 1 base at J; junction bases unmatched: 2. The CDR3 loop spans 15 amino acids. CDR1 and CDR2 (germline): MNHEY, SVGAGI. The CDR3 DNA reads TGTGCCAGCAGTTACTCAGGGGGCCTTAACTATGGCTACACCTTC. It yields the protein CASSYSGGLNYGYTF.

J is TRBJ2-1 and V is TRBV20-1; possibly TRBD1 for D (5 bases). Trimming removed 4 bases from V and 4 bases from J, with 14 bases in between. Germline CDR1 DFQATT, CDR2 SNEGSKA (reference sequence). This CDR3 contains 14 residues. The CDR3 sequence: CSAIRQLKYNEQFF. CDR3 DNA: TGCAGTGCTATAAGACAGTTGAAATACAATGAGCAGTTCTTC.

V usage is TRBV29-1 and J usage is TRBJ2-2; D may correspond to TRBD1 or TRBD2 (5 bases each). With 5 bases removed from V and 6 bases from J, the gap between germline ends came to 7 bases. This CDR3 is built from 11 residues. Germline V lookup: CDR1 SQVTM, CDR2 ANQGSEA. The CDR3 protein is CSVMGAGELFF. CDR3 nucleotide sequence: TGCAGCGTTATGGGGGCCGGGGAGCTGTTTTTT.

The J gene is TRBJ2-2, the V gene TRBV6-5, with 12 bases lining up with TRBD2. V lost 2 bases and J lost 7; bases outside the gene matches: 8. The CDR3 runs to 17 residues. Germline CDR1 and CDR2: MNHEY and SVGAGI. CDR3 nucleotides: TGTGCCAGCAGTTACGATCTAGCGGGAGGGCCGAACGGGGAGCTGTTTTTT. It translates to CASSYDLAGGPNGELFF.

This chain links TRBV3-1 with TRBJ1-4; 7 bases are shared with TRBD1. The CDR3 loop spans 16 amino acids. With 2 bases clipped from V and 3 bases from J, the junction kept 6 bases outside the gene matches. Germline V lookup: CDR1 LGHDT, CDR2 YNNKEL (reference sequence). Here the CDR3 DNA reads TGTGCCAGCAGCCAATTTGCGGGACAGTCTAATGAAAAACTGTTTTTT. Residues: CASSQFAGQSNEKLFF.

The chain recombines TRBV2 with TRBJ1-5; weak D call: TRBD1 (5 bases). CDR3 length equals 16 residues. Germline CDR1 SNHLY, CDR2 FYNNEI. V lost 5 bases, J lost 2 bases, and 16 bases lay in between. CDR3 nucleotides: TGTGCCAGCAGTTATGACGGGGGTTACGGCAATCAGCCCCAGCATTTT. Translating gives CASSYDGGYGNQPQHF.

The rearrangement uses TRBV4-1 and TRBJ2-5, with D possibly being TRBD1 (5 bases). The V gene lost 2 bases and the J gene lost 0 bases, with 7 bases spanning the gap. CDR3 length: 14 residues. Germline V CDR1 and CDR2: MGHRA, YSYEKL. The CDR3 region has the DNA TGCGCCAGCAGCCAACGACAGAACCAAGAGACCCAGTACTTC. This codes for CASSQRQNQETQYF.